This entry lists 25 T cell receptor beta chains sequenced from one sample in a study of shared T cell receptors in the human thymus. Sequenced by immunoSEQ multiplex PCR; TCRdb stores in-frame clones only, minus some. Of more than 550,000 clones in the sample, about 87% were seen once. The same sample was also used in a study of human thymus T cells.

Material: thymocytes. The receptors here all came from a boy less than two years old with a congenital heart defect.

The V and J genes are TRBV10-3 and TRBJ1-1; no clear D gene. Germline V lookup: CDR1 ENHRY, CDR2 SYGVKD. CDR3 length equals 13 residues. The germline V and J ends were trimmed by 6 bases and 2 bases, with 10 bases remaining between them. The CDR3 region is CAIRAGNNTEAFF. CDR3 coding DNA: TGTGCCATCAGGGCCGGGAATAACACTGAAGCTTTCTTT.

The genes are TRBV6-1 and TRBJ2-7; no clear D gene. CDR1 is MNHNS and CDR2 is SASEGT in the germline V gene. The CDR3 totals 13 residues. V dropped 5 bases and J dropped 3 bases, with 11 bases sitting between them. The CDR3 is CASSKDQYYEQYF. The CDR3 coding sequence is TGTGCCAGCAGTAAAGACCAGTACTACGAGCAGTACTTC.

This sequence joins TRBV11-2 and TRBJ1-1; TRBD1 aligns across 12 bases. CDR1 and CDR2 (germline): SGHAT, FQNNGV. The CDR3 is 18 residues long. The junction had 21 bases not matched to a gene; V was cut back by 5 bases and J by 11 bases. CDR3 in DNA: TGTGCCAGCAGCCAGGGACAGGGGGCGCCTCGGGGGGATAAAACGGCTTTCTTT. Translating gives CASSQGQGAPRGDKTAFF.

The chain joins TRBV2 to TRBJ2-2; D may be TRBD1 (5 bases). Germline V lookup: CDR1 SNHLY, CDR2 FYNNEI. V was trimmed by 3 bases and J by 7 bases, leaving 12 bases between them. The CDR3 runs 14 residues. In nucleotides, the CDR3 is TGTGCCAGCAGTGAGTCAGGGTGGGACGGGGAGCTGTTTTTT. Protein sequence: CASSESGWDGELFF.

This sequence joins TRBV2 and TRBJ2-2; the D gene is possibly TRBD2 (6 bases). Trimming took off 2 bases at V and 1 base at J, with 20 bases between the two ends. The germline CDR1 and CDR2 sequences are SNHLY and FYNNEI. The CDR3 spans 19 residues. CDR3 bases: TGTGCCAGCAGTGAATACCCATTTCGGGGGTATCAGAACACCGGGGAGCTGTTTTTT. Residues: CASSEYPFRGYQNTGELFF.

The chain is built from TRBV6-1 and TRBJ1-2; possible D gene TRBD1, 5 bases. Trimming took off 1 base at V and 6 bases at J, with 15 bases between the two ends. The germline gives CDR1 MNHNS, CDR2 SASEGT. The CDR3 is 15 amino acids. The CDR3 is CASSEEVRVGHGYTF. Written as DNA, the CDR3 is TGTGCCAGCAGTGAAGAGGTCAGGGTCGGGCATGGCTACACCTTC.

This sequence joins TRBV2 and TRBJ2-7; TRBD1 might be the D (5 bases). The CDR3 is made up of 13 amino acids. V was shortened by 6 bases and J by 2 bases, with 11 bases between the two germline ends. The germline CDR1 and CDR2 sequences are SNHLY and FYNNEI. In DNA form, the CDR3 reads TGTGCCAGCAGCTGGGGCACCCCCTACGAGCAGTACTTC. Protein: CASSWGTPYEQYF.

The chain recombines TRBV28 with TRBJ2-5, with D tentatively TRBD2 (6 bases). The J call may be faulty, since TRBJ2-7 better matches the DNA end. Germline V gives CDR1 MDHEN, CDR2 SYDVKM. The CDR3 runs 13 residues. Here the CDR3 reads CASSLEGIYEQYF. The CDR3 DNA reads TGTGCCAGCAGTTTGGAGGGCATCTACGAGCAGTACTTC.

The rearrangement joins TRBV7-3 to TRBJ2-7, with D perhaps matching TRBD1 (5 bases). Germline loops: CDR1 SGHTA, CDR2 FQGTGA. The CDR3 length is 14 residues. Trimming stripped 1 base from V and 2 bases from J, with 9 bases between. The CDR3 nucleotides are TGTGCCAGCAGCTTAAGCCCAGGGACCTACGAGCAGTACTTC. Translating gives CASSLSPGTYEQYF.

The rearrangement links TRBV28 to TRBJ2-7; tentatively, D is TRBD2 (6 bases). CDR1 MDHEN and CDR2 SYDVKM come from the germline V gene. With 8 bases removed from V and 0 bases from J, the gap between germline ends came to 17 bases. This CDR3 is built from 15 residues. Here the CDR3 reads CASGPPSGSSYEQYF. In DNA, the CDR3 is TGTGCCAGCGGCCCTCCGTCCGGGAGCTCCTACGAGCAGTACTTC.

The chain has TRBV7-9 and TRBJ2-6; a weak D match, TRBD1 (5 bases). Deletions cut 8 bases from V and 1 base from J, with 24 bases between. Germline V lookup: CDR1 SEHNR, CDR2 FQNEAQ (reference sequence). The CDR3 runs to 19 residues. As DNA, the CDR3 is TGTGCCAGCGGATTTATTGCTGGACATGACCCTTCTGGGGCCAACGTCCTGACTTTC. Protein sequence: CASGFIAGHDPSGANVLTF.

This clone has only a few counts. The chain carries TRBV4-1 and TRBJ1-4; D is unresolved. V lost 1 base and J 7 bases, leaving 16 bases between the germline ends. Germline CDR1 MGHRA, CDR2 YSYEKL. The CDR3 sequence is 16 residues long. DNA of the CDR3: TGCGCCAGCAGCCAAGCCCCTGGGCAGGTGGTTGAAAAACTGTTTTTT. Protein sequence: CASSQAPGQVVEKLFF.

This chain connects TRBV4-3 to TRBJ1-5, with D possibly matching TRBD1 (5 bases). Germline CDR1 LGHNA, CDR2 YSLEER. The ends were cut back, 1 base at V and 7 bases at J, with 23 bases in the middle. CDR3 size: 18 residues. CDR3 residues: CASSQANQSAQGGQPQHF. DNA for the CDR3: TGCGCCAGCAGCCAAGCAAACCAGTCCGCCCAGGGCGGCCAGCCCCAGCATTTT.

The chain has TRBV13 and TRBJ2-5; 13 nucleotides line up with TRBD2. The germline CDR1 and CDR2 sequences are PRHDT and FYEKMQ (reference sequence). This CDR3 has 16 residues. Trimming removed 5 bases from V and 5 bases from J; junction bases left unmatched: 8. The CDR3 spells CASSPTSGGAGETQYF. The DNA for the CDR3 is TGTGCCAGCAGCCCAACTAGCGGGGGGGCGGGTGAGACCCAGTACTTC.

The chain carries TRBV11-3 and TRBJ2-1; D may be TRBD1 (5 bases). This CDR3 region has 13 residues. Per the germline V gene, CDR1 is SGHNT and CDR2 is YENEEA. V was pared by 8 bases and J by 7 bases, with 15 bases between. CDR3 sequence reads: CASGVRGRNEQFF. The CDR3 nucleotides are TGTGCCAGCGGGGTAAGGGGCCGGAATGAGCAGTTCTTC. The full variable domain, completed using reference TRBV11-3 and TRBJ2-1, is EAGVVQSPRYKIIEKKQPVAFWCNPISGHNTLYWYLQNLGQGPELLIRYENEEAVDDSQLPKDRFSAERLKGVDSTLKIQPAELGDSAVYLCASGVRGRNEQFFGPGTRLTVL.

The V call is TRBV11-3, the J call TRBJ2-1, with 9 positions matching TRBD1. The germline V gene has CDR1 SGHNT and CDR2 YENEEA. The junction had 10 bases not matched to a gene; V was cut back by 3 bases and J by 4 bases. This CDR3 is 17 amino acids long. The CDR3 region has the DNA TGTGCCAGCAGCTTCGGTCTCCGGGACAGGGCTTACAATGAGCAGTTCTTC. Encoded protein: CASSFGLRDRAYNEQFF.

In DNA form, the CDR3 reads TGTGCCAGCAGCACCGGGACAGTTAATCAGCCCCAGCATTTT. This encodes CASSTGTVNQPQHF. The rearrangement uses TRBV28 and TRBJ1-5, with 7 bases matching TRBD1. J lost 4 bases, V lost 6 bases, and 6 bases had no gene match. The CDR3 is made up of 14 amino acids. From germline, CDR1 is MDHEN and CDR2 SYDVKM.

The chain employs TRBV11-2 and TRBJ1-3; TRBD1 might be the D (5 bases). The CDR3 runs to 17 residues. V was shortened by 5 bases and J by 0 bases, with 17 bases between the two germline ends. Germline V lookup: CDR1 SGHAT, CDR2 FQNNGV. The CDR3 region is CASSPLAAQGSGNTIYF. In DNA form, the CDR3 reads TGTGCCAGCAGCCCCTTGGCGGCGCAGGGCTCTGGAAACACCATATATTTT. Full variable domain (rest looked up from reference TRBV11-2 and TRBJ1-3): EAGVAQSPRYKIIEKRQSVAFWCNPISGHATLYWYQQILGQGPKLLIQFQNNGVVDDSQLPKDRFSAERLKGVDSTLKIQPAKLEDSAVYLCASSPLAAQGSGNTIYFGEGSWLTVV.

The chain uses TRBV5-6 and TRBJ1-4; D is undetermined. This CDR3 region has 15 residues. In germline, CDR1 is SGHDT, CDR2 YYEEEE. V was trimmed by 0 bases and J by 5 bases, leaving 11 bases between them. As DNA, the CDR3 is TGTGCCAGCAGCTTGGGGTCGGGGTCGAATGAAAAACTGTTTTTT. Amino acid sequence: CASSLGSGSNEKLFF.

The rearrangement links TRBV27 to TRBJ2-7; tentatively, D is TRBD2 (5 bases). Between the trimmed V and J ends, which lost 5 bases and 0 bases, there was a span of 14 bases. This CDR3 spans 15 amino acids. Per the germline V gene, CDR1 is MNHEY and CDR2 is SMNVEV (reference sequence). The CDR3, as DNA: TGTGCCAGCAGTCCCGCTTGTCGGGACTCCTACGAGCAGTACTTC. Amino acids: CASSPACRDSYEQYF.

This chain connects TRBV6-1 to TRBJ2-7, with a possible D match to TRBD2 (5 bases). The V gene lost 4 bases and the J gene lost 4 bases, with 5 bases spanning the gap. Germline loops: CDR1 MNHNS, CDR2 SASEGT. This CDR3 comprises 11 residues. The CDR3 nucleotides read TGTGCCAGCAGTGGAGGGTACGAGCAGTACTTC. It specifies CASSGGYEQYF.

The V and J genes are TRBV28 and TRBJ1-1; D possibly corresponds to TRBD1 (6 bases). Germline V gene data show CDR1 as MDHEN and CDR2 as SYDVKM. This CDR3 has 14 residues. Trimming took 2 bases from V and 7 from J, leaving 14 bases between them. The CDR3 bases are TGTGCCAGCAGTTTACATATAGCAGGGGTTGAAGCTTTCTTT. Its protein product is CASSLHIAGVEAFF.

The CDR3 reads CASAQGSLAGGTKSSYEQYF. CDR3 DNA sequence: TGTGCCAGCGCGCAAGGGTCCCTAGCGGGGGGAACGAAAAGCTCCTACGAGCAGTACTTC. The chain combines TRBV2 with TRBJ2-7, with 11 bases matching TRBD2. Losses at the gene ends were 8 bases for V and 0 bases for J; bases not matched to a gene: 21. The CDR3 extends over 20 amino acids. Germline loops: CDR1 SNHLY, CDR2 FYNNEI.

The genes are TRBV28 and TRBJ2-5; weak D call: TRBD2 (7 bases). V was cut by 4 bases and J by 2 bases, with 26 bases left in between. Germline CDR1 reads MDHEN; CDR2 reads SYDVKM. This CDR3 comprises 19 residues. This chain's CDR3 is CASSYRGTPKGGLQETQYF. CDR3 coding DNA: TGTGCCAGCAGTTACCGCGGGACACCTAAAGGGGGACTACAAGAGACCCAGTACTTC.

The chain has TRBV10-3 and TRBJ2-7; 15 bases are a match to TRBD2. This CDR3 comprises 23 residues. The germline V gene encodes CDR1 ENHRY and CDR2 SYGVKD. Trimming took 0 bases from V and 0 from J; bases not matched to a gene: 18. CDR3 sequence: CAISESGTSGGIPNNRSSYEQYF. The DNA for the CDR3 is TGTGCCATCAGTGAGTCCGGGACTAGCGGGGGGATCCCGAATAACCGAAGCTCCTACGAGCAGTACTTC.